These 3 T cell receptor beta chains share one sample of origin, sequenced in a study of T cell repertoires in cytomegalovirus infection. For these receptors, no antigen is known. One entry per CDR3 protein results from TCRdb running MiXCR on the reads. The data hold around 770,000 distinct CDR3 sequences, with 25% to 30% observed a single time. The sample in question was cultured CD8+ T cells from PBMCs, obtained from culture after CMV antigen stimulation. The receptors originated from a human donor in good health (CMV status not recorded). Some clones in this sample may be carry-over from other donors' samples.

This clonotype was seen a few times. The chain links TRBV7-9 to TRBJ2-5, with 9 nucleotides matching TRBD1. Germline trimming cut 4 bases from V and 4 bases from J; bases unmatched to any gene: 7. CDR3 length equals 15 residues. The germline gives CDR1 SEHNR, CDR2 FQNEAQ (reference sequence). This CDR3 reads CASSSTTGGGETQYF. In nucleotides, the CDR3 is TGTGCCAGCAGCTCCACTACAGGGGGCGGAGAGACCCAGTACTTC.

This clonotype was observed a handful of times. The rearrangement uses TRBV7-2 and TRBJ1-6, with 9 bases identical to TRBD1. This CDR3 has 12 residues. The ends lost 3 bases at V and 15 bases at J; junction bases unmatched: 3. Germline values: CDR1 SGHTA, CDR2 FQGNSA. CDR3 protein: CASSFGTGNLHF. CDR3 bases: TGTGCCAGCAGCTTTGGGACAGGGAACCTCCACTTT.

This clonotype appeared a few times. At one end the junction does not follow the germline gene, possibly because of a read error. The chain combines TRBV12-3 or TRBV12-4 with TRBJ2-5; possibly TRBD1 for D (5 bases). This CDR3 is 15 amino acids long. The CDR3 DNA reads TGTGCCAGCAGTTTAGCTGCAGGGATAGAACCCCAGATAATTTTC. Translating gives CASSLAAGIEPQIIF.